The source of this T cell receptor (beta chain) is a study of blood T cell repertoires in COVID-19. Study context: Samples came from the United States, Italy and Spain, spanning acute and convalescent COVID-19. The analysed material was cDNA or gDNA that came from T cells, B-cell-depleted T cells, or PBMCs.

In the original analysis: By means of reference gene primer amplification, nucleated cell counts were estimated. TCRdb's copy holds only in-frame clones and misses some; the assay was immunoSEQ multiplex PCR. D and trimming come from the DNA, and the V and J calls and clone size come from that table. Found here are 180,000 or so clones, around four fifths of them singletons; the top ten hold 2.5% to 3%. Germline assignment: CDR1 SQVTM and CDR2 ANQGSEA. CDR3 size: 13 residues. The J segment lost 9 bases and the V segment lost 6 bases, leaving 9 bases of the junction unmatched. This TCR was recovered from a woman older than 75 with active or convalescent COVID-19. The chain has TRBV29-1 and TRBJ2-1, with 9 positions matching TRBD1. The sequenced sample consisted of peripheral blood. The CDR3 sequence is CSVPGQGRGEQFF. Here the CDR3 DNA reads TGCAGCGTGCCGGGACAGGGTAGAGGTGAGCAGTTCTTC.